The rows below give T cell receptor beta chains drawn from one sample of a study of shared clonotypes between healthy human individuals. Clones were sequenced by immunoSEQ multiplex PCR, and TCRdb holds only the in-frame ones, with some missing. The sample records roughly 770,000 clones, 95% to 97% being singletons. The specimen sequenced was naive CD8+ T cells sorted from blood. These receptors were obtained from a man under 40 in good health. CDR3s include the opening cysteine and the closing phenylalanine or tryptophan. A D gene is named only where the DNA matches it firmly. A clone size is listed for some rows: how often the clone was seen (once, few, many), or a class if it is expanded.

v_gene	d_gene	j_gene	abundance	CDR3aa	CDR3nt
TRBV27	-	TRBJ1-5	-	CASSSKVGRLISNQPQHF	TGTGCCAGCAGTTCAAAGGTGGGGAGATTGATAAGCAATCAGCCCCAGCATTTT
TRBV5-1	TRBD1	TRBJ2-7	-	CASSLEARGTYEQYF	TGCGCCAGCAGCTTGGAAGCCAGGGGGACCTACGAGCAGTACTTC
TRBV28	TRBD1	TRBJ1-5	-	CASSSGQGAQPQHF	TGTGCCAGCAGTTCGGGACAGGGGGCTCAGCCCCAGCATTTT
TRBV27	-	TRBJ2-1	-	CASSLSGGRGYDEQFF	TGTGCCAGCAGTTTATCCGGTGGGAGAGGGTACGATGAGCAGTTCTTC
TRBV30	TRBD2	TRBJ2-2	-	CAWSEGIGGLAFTGELFF	TGTGCCTGGAGTGAAGGGATTGGGGGACTAGCCTTCACCGGGGAGCTGTTTTTT
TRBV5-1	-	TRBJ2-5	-	CASSLPNQETQYF	TGCGCCAGCAGCTTACCAAACCAAGAGACCCAGTACTTC
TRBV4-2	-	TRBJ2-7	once	CASSQLAAQGTYEQYF	TGTGCCAGCAGCCAATTGGCAGCACAGGGAACCTACGAGCAGTACTTC
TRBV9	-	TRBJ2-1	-	CASSVDPNEQFF	TGTGCCAGCAGCGTAGATCCTAATGAGCAGTTCTTC
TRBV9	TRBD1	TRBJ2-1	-	CASSARDSRNEQFF	TGTGCCAGCAGCGCCCGGGACAGCCGCAATGAGCAGTTCTTC
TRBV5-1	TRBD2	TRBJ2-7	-	CASSLTSEVYEQYF	TGCGCCAGCAGCCTGACTAGCGAGGTATACGAGCAGTACTTC
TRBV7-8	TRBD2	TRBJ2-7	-	CASSPQRGTTYEQYF	TGTGCCAGCAGCCCCCAGCGGGGCACCACCTACGAGCAGTACTTC
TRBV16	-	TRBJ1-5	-	CASSQFFNQPQHF	TGTGCCAGCAGCCAATTTTTCAATCAGCCCCAGCATTTT
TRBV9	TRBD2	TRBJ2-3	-	CASSAGLAGTDTQYF	TGTGCCAGCAGCGCGGGACTAGCGGGCACAGATACGCAGTATTTT
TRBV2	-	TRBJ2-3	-	CATYTDTQYF	TGTGCCACCTACACAGATACGCAGTATTTT
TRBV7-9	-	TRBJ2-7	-	CASSQIGLTGAYEQYF	TGTGCCAGCAGCCAAATCGGGCTGACGGGGGCCTACGAGCAGTACTTC
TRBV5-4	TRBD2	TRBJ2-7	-	CASSDRGLTYEQYF	TGTGCCAGCAGCGACCGGGGACTAACCTACGAGCAGTACTTC
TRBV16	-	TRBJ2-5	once	CASSRREQGPGETQYF	TGTGCCAGCAGCCGCCGTGAACAGGGCCCCGGGGAGACCCAGTACTTC
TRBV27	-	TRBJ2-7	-	CASSPRGVEQYF	TGTGCCAGCAGTCCCAGGGGGGTCGAGCAGTACTTC
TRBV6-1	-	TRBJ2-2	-	CASSEGDNRGTGELFF	TGTGCCAGCAGTGAAGGGGACAACCGAGGAACCGGGGAGCTGTTTTTT
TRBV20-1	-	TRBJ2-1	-	CSATAGQFF	TGCAGTGCTACTGCGGGGCAGTTCTTC
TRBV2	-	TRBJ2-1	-	CASSGRGLPKEQFF	TGTGCCAGCAGTGGGAGGGGACTCCCCAAGGAGCAGTTCTTC
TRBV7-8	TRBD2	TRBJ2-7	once	CASSLAVAGATYEQYF	TGTGCCAGCAGCTTAGCGGTAGCGGGGGCAACCTACGAGCAGTACTTC
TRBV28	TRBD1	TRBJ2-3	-	CASSLGDRLTDTQYF	TGTGCCAGCAGTTTGGGGGACAGACTCACAGATACGCAGTATTTT
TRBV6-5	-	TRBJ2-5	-	CASSSADVPQETQYF	TGTGCCAGCAGCTCGGCAGATGTGCCTCAAGAGACCCAGTACTTC
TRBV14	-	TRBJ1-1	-	CASSHVSGGSTEAFF	TGTGCCAGCAGCCACGTAAGCGGGGGAAGCACTGAAGCTTTCTTT
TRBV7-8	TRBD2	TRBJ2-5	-	CASSLEIVGGPETQYF	TGTGCCAGCAGCTTAGAGATCGTGGGAGGGCCAGAGACCCAGTACTTC
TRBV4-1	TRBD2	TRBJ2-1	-	CASSNLAGENYNEQFF	TGCGCCAGCAGCAACCTAGCGGGGGAAAACTACAATGAGCAGTTCTTC
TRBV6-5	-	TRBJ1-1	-	CASSYSEGSTEAFF	TGTGCCAGCAGTTACTCAGAGGGTTCGACTGAAGCTTTCTTT
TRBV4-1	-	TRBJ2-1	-	CASTASESSYNEQFF	TGCGCCAGCACCGCGTCTGAAAGCTCCTACAATGAGCAGTTCTTC
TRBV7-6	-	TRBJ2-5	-	CASSLRTEETQYF	TGTGCCAGCAGCTTGCGGACAGAAGAGACCCAGTACTTC
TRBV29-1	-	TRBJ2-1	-	CSVPAAYNEQFF	TGCAGCGTTCCGGCGGCCTACAATGAGCAGTTCTTC
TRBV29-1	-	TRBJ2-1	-	CSVEEGNSYNEQFF	TGCAGCGTTGAAGAGGGGAACTCCTACAATGAGCAGTTCTTC
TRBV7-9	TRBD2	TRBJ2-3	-	CASSLWGQLAGRTDTQYF	TGTGCCAGCAGCTTATGGGGTCAGCTAGCGGGCCGCACAGATACGCAGTATTTT
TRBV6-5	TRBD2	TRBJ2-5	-	CASSYTSGVQETQYF	TGTGCCAGCAGTTACACTAGCGGGGTCCAAGAGACCCAGTACTTC
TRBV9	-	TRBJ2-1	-	CASSADVGSYNEQFF	TGTGCCAGCAGCGCCGATGTAGGGTCCTACAATGAGCAGTTCTTC
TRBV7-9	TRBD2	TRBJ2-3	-	CASSLSGSRADTQYF	TGTGCCAGCAGCTTAAGCGGGAGTCGGGCAGATACGCAGTATTTT
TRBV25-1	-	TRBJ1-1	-	CASSEIGLGSGEAFF	TGTGCCAGCAGTGAAATAGGACTGGGCTCCGGGGAAGCTTTCTTT
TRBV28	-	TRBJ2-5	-	CASTIGGSQYF	TGTGCCAGCACCATTGGAGGGTCCCAGTACTTC
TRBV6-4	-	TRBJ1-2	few	CASRDSYGYTF	TGTGCCAGCAGGGACAGCTATGGCTACACCTTC
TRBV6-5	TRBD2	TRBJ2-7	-	CASSYSSSGSYEQYF	TGTGCCAGCAGTTACTCGTCTAGCGGGAGCTACGAGCAGTACTTC
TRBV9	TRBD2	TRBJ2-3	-	CASSPGGSRGTDTQYF	TGTGCCAGCAGCCCCGGCGGGAGCAGGGGCACAGATACGCAGTATTTT